This T cell receptor beta chain comes out of a study of spatial heterogeneity in lung cancer. Study overall: Samples were donated by 72 untreated early-stage non-small cell lung cancer patients.

Per germline, CDR1 LNHNV and CDR2 YYDKDF (reference sequence). Trimming took off 0 bases at V and 8 bases at J, with 16 bases between the two ends. This CDR3 comprises 15 residues. Each TCR cDNA molecule bore a unique molecular identifier. A single record per CDR3 protein comes from TCRdb applying MiXCR to the 5' RACE reads. The sample holds 35,000 to 55,000 distinct CDR3 sequences, about 23% seen once. The time point: blood at routine non-recurrence follow-up after resection. Whole RNA was taken from tumor, nontumor lung or frozen PBMC; it was then sequenced unsorted. The material was PBMCs, obtained at follow-up. This receptor was identified in a female donor with early-stage non-small cell lung cancer. This chain joins TRBV15 and TRBJ1-2; D is ambiguous. CDR3 DNA: TGTGCCACCAGCAGAGATATGAATATCGGGAAGGGCTACACCTTC. It yields the protein CATSRDMNIGKGYTF.